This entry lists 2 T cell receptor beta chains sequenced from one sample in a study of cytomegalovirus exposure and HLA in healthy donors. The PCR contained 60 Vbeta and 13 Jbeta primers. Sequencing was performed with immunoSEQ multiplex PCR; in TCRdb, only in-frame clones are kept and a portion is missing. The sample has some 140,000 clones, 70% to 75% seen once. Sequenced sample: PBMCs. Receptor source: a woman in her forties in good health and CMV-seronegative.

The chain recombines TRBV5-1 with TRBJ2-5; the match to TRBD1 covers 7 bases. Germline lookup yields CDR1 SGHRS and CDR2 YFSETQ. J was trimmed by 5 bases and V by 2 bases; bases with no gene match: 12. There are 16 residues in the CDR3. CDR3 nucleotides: TGCGCCAGCAGCTTTGGAGACAGGGTATTTCGGGAGACCCAGTACTTC. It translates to CASSFGDRVFRETQYF. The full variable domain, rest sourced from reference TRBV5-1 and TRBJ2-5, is KAGVTQTPRYLIKTRGQQVTLSCSPISGHRSVSWYQQTPGQGLQFLFEYFSETQRNKGNFPGRFSGRQFSNSRSEMNVSTLELGDSALYLCASSFGDRVFRETQYFGPGTRLLVL.

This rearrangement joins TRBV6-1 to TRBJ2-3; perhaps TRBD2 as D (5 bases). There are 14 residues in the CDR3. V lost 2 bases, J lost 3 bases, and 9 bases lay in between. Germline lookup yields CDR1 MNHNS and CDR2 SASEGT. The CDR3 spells CASSELGGTDTQYF. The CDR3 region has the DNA TGTGCCAGCAGTGAATTAGGCGGGACAGATACGCAGTATTTT.